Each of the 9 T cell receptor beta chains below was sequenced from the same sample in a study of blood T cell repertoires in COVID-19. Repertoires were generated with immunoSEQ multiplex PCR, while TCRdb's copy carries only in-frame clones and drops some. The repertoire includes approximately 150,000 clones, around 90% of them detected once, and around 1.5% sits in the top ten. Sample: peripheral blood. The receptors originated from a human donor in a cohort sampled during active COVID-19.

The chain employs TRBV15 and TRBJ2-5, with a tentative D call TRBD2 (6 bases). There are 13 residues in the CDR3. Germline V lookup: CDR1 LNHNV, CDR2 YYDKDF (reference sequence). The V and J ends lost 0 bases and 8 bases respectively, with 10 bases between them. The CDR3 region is CATSRDQTSTQYF. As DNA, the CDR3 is TGTGCCACCAGCAGAGATCAGACTAGTACCCAGTACTTC. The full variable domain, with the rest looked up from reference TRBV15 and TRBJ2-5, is DAMVIQNPRYQVTQFGKPVTLSCSQTLNHNVMYWYQQKSSQAPKLLFHYYDKDFNNEADTPDNFQSRRPNTSFCFLDIRSPGLGDTAMYLCATSRDQTSTQYFGPGTRLLVL.

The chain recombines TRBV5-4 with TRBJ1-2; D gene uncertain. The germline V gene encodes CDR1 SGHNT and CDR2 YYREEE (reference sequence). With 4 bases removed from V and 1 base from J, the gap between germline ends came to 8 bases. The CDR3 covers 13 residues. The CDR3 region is CASSPDNNYGYTF. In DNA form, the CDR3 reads TGTGCCAGCAGCCCAGACAATAACTATGGCTACACCTTC.

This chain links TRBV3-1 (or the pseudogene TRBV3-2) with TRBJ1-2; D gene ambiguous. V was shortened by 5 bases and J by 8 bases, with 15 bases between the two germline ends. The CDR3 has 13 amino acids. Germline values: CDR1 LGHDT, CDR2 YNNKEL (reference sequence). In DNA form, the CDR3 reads TGTGCCAGCAGCAGAGGAAGAGGGTTCGGCTACACCTTC. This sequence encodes CASSRGRGFGYTF.

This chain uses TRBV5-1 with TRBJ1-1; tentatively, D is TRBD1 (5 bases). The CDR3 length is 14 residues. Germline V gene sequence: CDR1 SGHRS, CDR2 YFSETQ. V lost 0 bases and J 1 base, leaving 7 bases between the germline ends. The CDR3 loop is CASSLGQRNTEAFF. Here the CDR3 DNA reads TGCGCCAGCAGCTTGGGACAGAGGAACACTGAAGCTTTCTTT.

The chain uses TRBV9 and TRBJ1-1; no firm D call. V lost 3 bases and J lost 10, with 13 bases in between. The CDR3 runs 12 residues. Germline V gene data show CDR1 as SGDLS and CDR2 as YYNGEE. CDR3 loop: CASSALVSGAFF. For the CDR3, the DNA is TGTGCCAGCAGCGCCTTAGTTTCGGGAGCTTTCTTT. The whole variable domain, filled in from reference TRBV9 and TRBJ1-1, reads DSGVTQTPKHLITATGQRVTLRCSPRSGDLSVYWYQQSLDQGLQFLIQYYNGEERAKGNILERFSAQQFPDLHSELNLSSLELGDSALYFCASSALVSGAFFGQGTRLTVV.

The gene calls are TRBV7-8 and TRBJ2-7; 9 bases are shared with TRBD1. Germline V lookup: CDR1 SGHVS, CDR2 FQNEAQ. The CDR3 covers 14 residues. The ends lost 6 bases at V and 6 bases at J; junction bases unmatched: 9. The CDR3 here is CASSPGQGLFEQYF. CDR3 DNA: TGTGCCAGCAGTCCGGGACAGGGCCTATTCGAGCAGTACTTC.

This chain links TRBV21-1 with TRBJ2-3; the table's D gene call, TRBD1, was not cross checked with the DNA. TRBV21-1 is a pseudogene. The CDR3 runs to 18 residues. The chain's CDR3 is CASSKIGTGVLSTDTQYF. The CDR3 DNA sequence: TGTGCCAGCAGCAAAATCGGGACAGGGGTTCTAAGCACAGATACGCAGTATTTT.

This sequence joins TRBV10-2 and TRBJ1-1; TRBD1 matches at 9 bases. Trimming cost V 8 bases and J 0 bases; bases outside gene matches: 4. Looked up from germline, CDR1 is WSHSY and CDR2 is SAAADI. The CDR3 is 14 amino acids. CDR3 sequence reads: CASGGTGMNTEAFF. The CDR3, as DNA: TGCGCCAGCGGAGGGACAGGGATGAACACTGAAGCTTTCTTT.

CDR3 nucleotides: TGTGCCAGCAGCCGACGGAGCCTAAACACTGAAGCTTTCTTT. Its translation: CASSRRSLNTEAFF. V usage is TRBV27 and J usage is TRBJ1-1, with no clear D. Germline CDR1 reads MNHEY; CDR2 reads SMNVEV (reference sequence). V lost 6 bases and J 2 bases, leaving 13 bases between the germline ends. This CDR3 contains 14 residues.